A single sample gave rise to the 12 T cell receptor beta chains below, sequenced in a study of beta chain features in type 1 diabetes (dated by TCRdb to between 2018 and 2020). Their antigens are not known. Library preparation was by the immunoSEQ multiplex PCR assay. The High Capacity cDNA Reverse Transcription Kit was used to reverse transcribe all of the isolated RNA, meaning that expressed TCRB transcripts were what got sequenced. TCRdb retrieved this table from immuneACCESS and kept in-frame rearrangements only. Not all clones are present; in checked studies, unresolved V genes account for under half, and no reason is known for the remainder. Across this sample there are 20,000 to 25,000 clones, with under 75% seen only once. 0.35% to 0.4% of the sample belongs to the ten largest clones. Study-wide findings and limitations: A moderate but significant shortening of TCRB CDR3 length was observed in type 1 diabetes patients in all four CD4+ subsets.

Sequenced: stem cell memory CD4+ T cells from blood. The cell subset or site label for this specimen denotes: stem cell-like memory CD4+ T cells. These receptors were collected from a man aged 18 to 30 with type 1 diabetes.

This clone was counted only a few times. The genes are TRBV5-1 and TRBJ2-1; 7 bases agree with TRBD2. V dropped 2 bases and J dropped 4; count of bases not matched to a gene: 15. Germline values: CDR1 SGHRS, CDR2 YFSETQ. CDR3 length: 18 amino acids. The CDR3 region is CASSLEIVSGSLYNEQFF. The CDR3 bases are TGCGCCAGCAGCTTAGAAATCGTTAGCGGGTCTTTGTACAATGAGCAGTTCTTC.

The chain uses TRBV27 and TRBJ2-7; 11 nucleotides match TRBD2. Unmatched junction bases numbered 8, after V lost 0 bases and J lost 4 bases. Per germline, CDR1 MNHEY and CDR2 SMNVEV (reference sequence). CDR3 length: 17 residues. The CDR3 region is CASSLSLSSGGRYEQYF. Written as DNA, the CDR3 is TGTGCCAGCAGTTTATCGCTGTCTAGCGGGGGGAGGTACGAGCAGTACTTC.

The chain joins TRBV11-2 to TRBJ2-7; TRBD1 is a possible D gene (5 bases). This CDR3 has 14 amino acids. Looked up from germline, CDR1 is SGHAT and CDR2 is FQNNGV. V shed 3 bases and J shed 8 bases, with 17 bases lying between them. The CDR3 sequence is CASSLSGIMAKQYF. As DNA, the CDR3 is TGTGCCAGCAGCTTGTCAGGGATTATGGCCAAGCAGTACTTC.

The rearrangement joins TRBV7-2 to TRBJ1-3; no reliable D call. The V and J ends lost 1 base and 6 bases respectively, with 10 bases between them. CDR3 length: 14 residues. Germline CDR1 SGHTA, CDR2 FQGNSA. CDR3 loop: CASSLVLNSNTIYF. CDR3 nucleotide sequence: TGTGCCAGCAGCTTAGTTTTGAACTCAAACACCATATATTTT.

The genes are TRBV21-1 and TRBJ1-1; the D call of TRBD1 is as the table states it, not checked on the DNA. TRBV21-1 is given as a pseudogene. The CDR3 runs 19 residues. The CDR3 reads CASSKESEEGANMNTEAFF. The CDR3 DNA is TGTGCCAGCAGCAAAGAGAGCGAGGAGGGGGCTAATATGAACACTGAAGCTTTCTTT.

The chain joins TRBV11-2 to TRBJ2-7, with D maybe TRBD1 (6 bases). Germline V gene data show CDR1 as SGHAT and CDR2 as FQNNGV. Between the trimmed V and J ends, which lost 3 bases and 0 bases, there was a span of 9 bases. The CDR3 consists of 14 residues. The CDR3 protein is CASSLQGTSYEQYF. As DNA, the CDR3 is TGTGCCAGCAGCTTGCAGGGGACCTCCTACGAGCAGTACTTC.

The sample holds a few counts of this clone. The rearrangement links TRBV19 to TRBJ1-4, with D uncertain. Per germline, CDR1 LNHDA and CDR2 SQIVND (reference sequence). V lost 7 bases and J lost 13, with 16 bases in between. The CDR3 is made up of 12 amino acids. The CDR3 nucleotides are TGTGCCAGTACCCCCCCCCGGGGTGTACTGTTTTTT. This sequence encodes CASTPPRGVLFF.

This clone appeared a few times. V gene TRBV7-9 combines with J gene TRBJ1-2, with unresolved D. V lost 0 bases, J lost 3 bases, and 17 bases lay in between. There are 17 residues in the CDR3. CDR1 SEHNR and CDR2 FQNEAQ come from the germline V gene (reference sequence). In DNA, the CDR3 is TGTGCCAGCAGCTTAGCGGGAGCGGCTCCCGGGGACTATGGCTACACCTTC. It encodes CASSLAGAAPGDYGYTF.

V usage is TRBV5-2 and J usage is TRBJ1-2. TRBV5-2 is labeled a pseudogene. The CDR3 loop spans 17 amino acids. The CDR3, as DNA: TGTGCCAGCAACATTTCGGGAGAGGTACGAAAGACCTATGGCTACACCTTC. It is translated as CASNISGEVRKTYGYTF.

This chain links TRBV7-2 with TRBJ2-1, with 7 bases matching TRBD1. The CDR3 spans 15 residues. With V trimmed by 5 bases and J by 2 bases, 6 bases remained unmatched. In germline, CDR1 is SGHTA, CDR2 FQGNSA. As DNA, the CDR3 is TGTGCCAGCAGCCCGACAGGGTTTCCCTACAATGAGCAGTTCTTC. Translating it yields CASSPTGFPYNEQFF.

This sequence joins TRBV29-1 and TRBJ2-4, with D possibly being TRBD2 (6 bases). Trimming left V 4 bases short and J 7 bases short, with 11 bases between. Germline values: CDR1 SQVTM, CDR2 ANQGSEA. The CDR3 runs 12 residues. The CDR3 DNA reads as TGCAGCGTTGCTACGGAGGGGAACATTCAGTACTTC. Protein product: CSVATEGNIQYF.

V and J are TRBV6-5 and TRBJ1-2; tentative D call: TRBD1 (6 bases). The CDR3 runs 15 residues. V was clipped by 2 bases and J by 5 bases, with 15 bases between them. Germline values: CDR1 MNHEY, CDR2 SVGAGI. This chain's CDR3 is CASSYSAGGSYGYTF. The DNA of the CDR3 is TGTGCCAGCAGTTACAGCGCGGGGGGCTCATATGGCTACACCTTC.